The 6 T cell receptor beta chains given below trace back to one sample, sequenced in a study of cytomegalovirus exposure and HLA in healthy donors. With 60 Vbeta and 13 Jbeta primers, the PCR was carried out. Libraries were prepared by immunoSEQ multiplex PCR; TCRdb keeps only in-frame clonotypes and omits some of them. This sample has over 150,000 clones; roughly 70% occur once, and the top ten carry approximately 2.8%. The specimen was PBMCs. These receptors were collected from a woman younger than 45 in good health and CMV-seronegative.

This rearrangement joins TRBV6-6 to TRBJ1-1; possible D gene TRBD1, 5 bases. Trimming left V 6 bases short and J 0 bases short, with 17 bases between. Looked up from germline, CDR1 is MNHNY and CDR2 is SVGAGI (reference sequence). The CDR3 spans 16 residues. CDR3 bases: TGTGCCAGCAGAAGACCTCAGGGAACGATGAACACTGAAGCTTTCTTT. This gives the protein CASRRPQGTMNTEAFF.

The chain recombines TRBV28 with TRBJ1-5, with no clear D. V was trimmed by 3 bases and J by 7 bases, leaving 13 bases between them. The length of the CDR3 is 14 residues. Germline V gene data show CDR1 as MDHEN and CDR2 as SYDVKM. The CDR3 is CASSLAALGQPQHF. The CDR3 coding sequence is TGTGCCAGCAGTTTGGCTGCCTTGGGCCAGCCCCAGCATTTT.

The rearrangement uses TRBV5-1 and TRBJ2-1, with 10 bases identical to TRBD2. Germline V gene data show CDR1 as SGHRS and CDR2 as YFSETQ. This CDR3 has 18 amino acids. With 3 bases clipped from V and 0 bases from J, the junction kept 9 bases outside the gene matches. CDR3 in amino acids: CASSSPGLAPSSYNEQFF. The CDR3 DNA reads TGCGCCAGCAGCTCACCGGGACTAGCGCCTAGCTCCTACAATGAGCAGTTCTTC.

The genes are TRBV5-6 and TRBJ2-5, with D possibly TRBD2 on 6 matching bases. V was trimmed by 4 bases and J by 4 bases, leaving 14 bases between them. This CDR3 has 14 residues. CDR1 SGHDT and CDR2 YYEEEE come from the germline V gene. The CDR3 DNA reads as TGTGCCAGCAGCCGGGGGATCCCAGGAGAGACCCAGTACTTC. The encoded protein is CASSRGIPGETQYF.

J is TRBJ2-1 and V is TRBV4-1, with D tentatively TRBD1 (6 bases). With 3 bases removed from V and 3 bases from J, the gap between germline ends came to 15 bases. The CDR3 spans 16 residues. Germline CDR1 and CDR2: MGHRA and YSYEKL. CDR3 residues: CASSQGAGRSYNEQFF. In DNA form, the CDR3 reads TGCGCCAGCAGCCAGGGGGCCGGGCGGAGCTACAATGAGCAGTTCTTC.

In this sample, this clone turned up once. The chain couples TRBV4-3 to TRBJ2-1; tentative D call: TRBD1 (5 bases). The CDR3 totals 15 residues. The germline V and J ends were trimmed by 2 bases and 8 bases, with 16 bases remaining between them. Germline V lookup: CDR1 LGHNA, CDR2 YSLEER. The CDR3: CASSQKKGGADEQFF. The CDR3 coding sequence is TGCGCCAGCAGCCAAAAAAAGGGTGGGGCTGATGAGCAGTTCTTC.